This T cell receptor beta chain appears in the sequencing data of a study of tumor-infiltrating lymphocytes in localized non-small cell lung cancer. Some clones are missing from TCRdb's copy, which holds only in-frame ones; the method was immunoSEQ multiplex PCR. The top ten clones hold approximately 5.6% of a sample with about 6,300 clones, around 80% of them seen once. The CDR3 totals 15 residues. J gave up 7 bases and V 6 bases, and 9 bases lay outside the gene matches. Germline lookup yields CDR1 LNHDA and CDR2 SQIVND (reference sequence). The source material was lung tumor tissue. This receptor was identified in a human donor with non-small cell lung cancer. This chain links TRBV19 with TRBJ2-2, with TRBD1 matching over 9 bases. The DNA of the CDR3 is TGTGCCAGTAGCGCGGACAGGGGATGGGACGGGGAGCTGTTTTTT. This gives the protein CASSADRGWDGELFF.